This T cell receptor beta chain comes out of a study of blood T cell repertoires in COVID-19. Study details: From T cells, B-cell-depleted T cells, or PBMCs came the material, which was cDNA or gDNA.

The CDR3 runs to 13 residues. Germline-derived CDR1 and CDR2 are LNHNV and YYDKDF (reference sequence). V gave up 6 bases and J gave up 0 bases, with 8 bases separating them. TCRdb's copy holds only in-frame clones and misses some; the assay was immunoSEQ multiplex PCR. The sample gives nearly 300,000 clones, around 88% of which show up once; over 6% is in the top ten. The sequence came from a woman aged 25-40 years who had recovered from COVID-19. Specimen: peripheral blood. The chain is built from TRBV15 and TRBJ1-1, with D perhaps TRBD1 (6 bases). CDR3 sequence: CATSGQLNTEAFF. Here the CDR3 DNA reads TGTGCCACCAGTGGACAGCTGAACACTGAAGCTTTCTTT.